One and the same sample provided the 30 T cell receptor beta chains below, sequenced in a study of technical replicates of blood from several donors (TCRdb year 2017). Libraries were constructed by the immunoSEQ multiplex PCR assay. As stored in TCRdb, this immuneACCESS dataset retains in-frame rearrangements with V and J assigned. A fraction of the clones does not appear; measured against another copy, unresolved V genes explain less than half of the discrepancy, and the remainder lacks a known reason. The sample yields around 97,000 clones; about 95% were counted once. The ten largest make up roughly 0.35% of the sample. Sequencing input: T cells isolated from PBMCs. The receptors were gathered from a human donor in good health.

The V call is TRBV18, the J call TRBJ2-7; a weak D match, TRBD2 (6 bases). Germline-derived CDR1 and CDR2 are KGHSH and LQKENI. CDR3 length equals 15 residues. Trimming removed 8 bases from V and 2 bases from J, with 19 bases in between. The DNA of the CDR3 is TGTGCCAGCGCAAGACCAGGAGGGTTAACCTACGAGCAGTACTTC. Its translation is CASARPGGLTYEQYF. The variable domain in full, completed from reference TRBV18 and TRBJ2-7, reads NAGVMQNPRHLVRRRGQEARLRCSPMKGHSHVYWYRQLPEEGLKFMVYLQKENIIDESGMPKERFSAEFPKEGPSILRIQQVVRGDSAAYFCASARPGGLTYEQYFGPGTRLTVT.

The J gene is TRBJ2-1, the V gene TRBV7-3, with 10 nucleotides matching TRBD2. Germline V gene data show CDR1 as SGHTA and CDR2 as FQGTGA. J lost 4 bases, V lost 5 bases, and 5 bases had no gene match. The CDR3 spans 15 residues. This CDR3 is CASSGGTSAYNEQFF. In DNA, the CDR3 is TGTGCCAGCAGCGGGGGGACTAGCGCATACAATGAGCAGTTCTTC. Filled out from reference TRBV7-3 and TRBJ2-1, the complete variable domain reads GAGVSQTPSNKVTEKGKYVELRCDPISGHTALYWYRQSLGQGPEFLIYFQGTGAADDSGLPNDRFFAVRPEGSVSTLKIQRTERGDSAVYLCASSGGTSAYNEQFFGPGTRLTVL.

This rearrangement joins TRBV7-6 to TRBJ2-5; 12 bases are a match to TRBD1. The DNA end favors TRBJ2-7, so the J call may be wrong. The CDR3 contains 15 residues. Germline assignment: CDR1 SGHVS and CDR2 FNYEAQ. The CDR3 loop reads CASSLMGQGASEQYF. CDR3 nucleotide sequence: TGTGCCAGCAGCTTGATGGGACAGGGGGCAAGCGAGCAGTACTTC.

This clone has a single count. This chain uses TRBV19 with TRBJ2-7; 8 bases map to TRBD2. J lost 2 bases, V lost 1 base, and 4 bases had no gene match. CDR3 length: 15 amino acids. The germline gives CDR1 LNHDA, CDR2 SQIVND (reference sequence). CDR3 in amino acids: CASSIVRTSPYEQYF. The CDR3 region has the DNA TGTGCCAGTAGTATAGTTCGGACTAGCCCCTACGAGCAGTACTTC.

The genes are TRBV6-1 and TRBJ2-7; D remains unclear. The CDR3 is 11 amino acids. Looked up from germline, CDR1 is MNHNS and CDR2 is SASEGT. Trimming pared 6 bases from V and 5 bases from J, leaving 8 bases between. CDR3 nucleotides: TGTGCCAGCAGCCCAGGTCACGAGCAGTACTTC. Residues: CASSPGHEQYF.

The chain uses TRBV11-3 and TRBJ2-5, with 10 bases fitting TRBD2. J gave up 2 bases and V 2 bases, and 5 bases lay outside the gene matches. Germline V CDR1 and CDR2: SGHNT, YENEEA. The CDR3 sequence is 16 residues long. The CDR3 bases are TGTGCCAGCAGCTTACGGTCACTAGCGGGGCAAGAGACCCAGTACTTC. Amino acids: CASSLRSLAGQETQYF.

In its sample, this clone was seen once. This chain links TRBV7-9 with TRBJ2-7, with 9 bases that match TRBD1. Germline V CDR1 and CDR2: SEHNR, FQNEAQ (reference sequence). CDR3 length: 15 amino acids. Germline trimming cut 5 bases from V and 5 bases from J; bases unmatched to any gene: 10. CDR3 nucleotides: TGTGCCAGCAGCCACAACCGGGACAGGGTCCACGAGCAGTACTTC. Translated: CASSHNRDRVHEQYF.

V and J are TRBV11-3 and TRBJ2-5; 8 nucleotides line up with TRBD2. This CDR3 comprises 13 residues. Looked up from germline, CDR1 is SGHNT and CDR2 is YENEEA. V trimming: 2 bases; J trimming: 4 bases; junction bases outside the gene matches: 0. CDR3 DNA sequence: TGTGCCAGCAGCTTACTAGCGGGAGAGACCCAGTACTTC. Protein sequence: CASSLLAGETQYF. Full variable domain (missing parts from reference TRBV11-3 and TRBJ2-5): EAGVVQSPRYKIIEKKQPVAFWCNPISGHNTLYWYLQNLGQGPELLIRYENEEAVDDSQLPKDRFSAERLKGVDSTLKIQPAELGDSAVYLCASSLLAGETQYFGPGTRLLVL.

V and J are TRBV5-6 and TRBJ2-1, with D tentatively TRBD2 (6 bases). Germline lookup yields CDR1 SGHDT and CDR2 YYEEEE. The CDR3 is made up of 16 amino acids. Trimming cost V 6 bases and J 6 bases, with 22 bases left between them. The CDR3 is CASTPRGLSPINEQFF. Written as DNA, the CDR3 is TGTGCCAGCACCCCCCGGGGACTTAGCCCGATCAATGAGCAGTTCTTC.

This chain links TRBV5-1 with TRBJ1-6; a possible D gene is TRBD1 (6 bases). Trimming took 3 bases from V and 8 from J, leaving 12 bases between them. This CDR3 is 14 amino acids long. The V gene's germline CDR1 is SGHRS and CDR2 YFSETQ. The CDR3 DNA reads as TGCGCCAGCAGCTCTACAGGGTACGATTCACCCCTCCACTTT. This codes for CASSSTGYDSPLHF.

The sample holds one count of this clone. The rearrangement uses TRBV7-9 and TRBJ1-2; D is uncertain. The V and J ends lost 7 bases and 3 bases respectively, with 15 bases between them. Germline-derived CDR1 and CDR2 are SEHNR and FQNEAQ (reference sequence). The CDR3 consists of 14 residues. CDR3 DNA sequence: TGTGCCAGCACCCTGGGGAGTCGCGACTATGGCTACACCTTC. Translated, it gives CASTLGSRDYGYTF.

The chain couples TRBV6-1 to TRBJ2-5, with D perhaps matching TRBD2 (5 bases). CDR1 and CDR2 (germline): MNHNS, SASEGT. V lost 6 bases to trimming and J lost 0 bases, with 5 bases between them. CDR3 length equals 12 residues. This CDR3 is CASRDYQETQYF. Written as DNA, the CDR3 is TGTGCCAGCAGGGACTACCAAGAGACCCAGTACTTC.

Remarks on this clone: Germline and junction disagree at one end, which may indicate a read error. The chain carries TRBV4-3 and TRBJ2-5, with D hard to call. The CDR3 totals 13 residues. CDR1 and CDR2 (germline): LGHNA, YSLEER. As DNA, the CDR3 is TGCGCCAGCAGCCAAGTGATCCAAGAGGCCCAGTACTTC. The encoded protein is CASSQVIQEAQYF.

The chain uses TRBV10-3 and TRBJ2-7; D gene unclear. Germline assignment: CDR1 ENHRY and CDR2 SYGVKD. Trimming removed 2 bases at V and 0 bases at J, with 8 bases between. The CDR3 has 14 residues. The CDR3 DNA reads as TGTGCCATCAGTGAGGACTGGATCTCCTACGAGCAGTACTTC. Translated: CAISEDWISYEQYF.

The chain carries TRBV28 and TRBJ1-2; D is perhaps TRBD1 (5 bases). Germline V gene lookup returns CDR1 MDHEN and CDR2 SYDVKM. Trimming stripped 4 bases from V and 4 bases from J, with 13 bases between. The CDR3 length is 14 residues. Here the CDR3 DNA reads TGTGCCAGCAGTTCGGGACTGGACCTCTATGGCTACACCTTC. This encodes CASSSGLDLYGYTF.

The J gene is TRBJ2-1, the V gene TRBV15; D might be TRBD2 (6 bases). The germline CDR1 and CDR2 sequences are LNHNV and YYDKDF (reference sequence). The CDR3 is 15 residues long. Trimming shortened V by 8 bases and J by 3 bases, and 17 bases separated the two germline ends. The CDR3 DNA follows: TGTGCCACCCTTGATTTAGCGGAGAGCTACAATGAGCAGTTCTTC. It yields the protein CATLDLAESYNEQFF.

The chain uses TRBV7-2 and TRBJ1-2, with 7 bases that match TRBD1. In germline, CDR1 is SGHTA, CDR2 FQGNSA. This CDR3 contains 15 residues. Trimming cost V 4 bases and J 2 bases; bases outside gene matches: 7. CDR3 sequence: CASSSDRARNYGYTF. DNA of the CDR3: TGTGCCAGCAGCTCAGACAGGGCCCGCAACTATGGCTACACCTTC.

The gene calls are TRBV7-6 and TRBJ2-5; perhaps TRBD2 as D (7 bases). Deletions cut 4 bases from V and 7 bases from J, with 19 bases between. Germline values: CDR1 SGHVS, CDR2 FNYEAQ. The CDR3 spans 15 residues. The DNA of the CDR3 is TGTGCCAGCAGCTCTCCGGGGGGCGCGTTTTGGACCCAGTACTTC. This translates into CASSSPGGAFWTQYF.

This clone was seen only once. The chain joins TRBV4-1 to TRBJ2-2; D unresolved. CDR1 is MGHRA and CDR2 is YSYEKL in the germline V gene. The germline V and J ends were trimmed by 6 bases and 1 base, with 21 bases remaining between them. There are 18 residues in the CDR3. The CDR3 loop reads CASSPAGTARKNTGELFF. The CDR3 DNA follows: TGCGCCAGCAGTCCAGCAGGTACTGCACGGAAGAACACCGGGGAGCTGTTTTTT.

V is TRBV28 and J is TRBJ1-5; D perhaps matches TRBD1 (5 bases). Trimming took 5 bases from V and 10 from J, leaving 18 bases between them. This CDR3 is built from 14 residues. Germline assignment: CDR1 MDHEN and CDR2 SYDVKM. The CDR3 bases are TGTGCCAGCAGTCCCAGGGTTAGAGTAATACCCCAGCATTTT. Its translation: CASSPRVRVIPQHF.

The V and J genes are TRBV6-5 and TRBJ2-2; possibly TRBD2 for D (6 bases). V was pared by 4 bases and J by 3 bases, with 9 bases between. There are 14 residues in the CDR3. The germline gives CDR1 MNHEY, CDR2 SVGAGI. This chain's CDR3 is CASSLGLHTGELFF. The CDR3 coding sequence is TGTGCCAGCAGTTTGGGACTTCACACCGGGGAGCTGTTTTTT.

The chain is built from TRBV27 and TRBJ2-1; 7 nucleotides match TRBD1. This CDR3 has 14 amino acids. The junction had 5 bases not matched to a gene; V was cut back by 5 bases and J by 4 bases. Germline assignment: CDR1 MNHEY and CDR2 SMNVEV (reference sequence). CDR3 loop: CASSPWTGYNEQFF. CDR3 bases: TGTGCCAGCAGTCCGTGGACAGGTTACAATGAGCAGTTCTTC.

The gene calls are TRBV30 and TRBJ2-3; possibly TRBD2 for D (6 bases). CDR1 and CDR2 from the germline V gene are GTSNPN and SVGIG (reference sequence). This CDR3 is 14 amino acids long. Trimming removed 2 bases at V and 0 bases at J, with 9 bases between. The CDR3 DNA follows: TGTGCCTGGAGTCGCGGGGTTAGCACAGATACGCAGTATTTT. This gives the protein CAWSRGVSTDTQYF.

This clone was seen only once. The chain joins TRBV7-9 to TRBJ2-1, with 11 positions matching TRBD2. The CDR3 runs to 18 residues. With V trimmed by 1 base and J by 0 bases, 5 bases remained unmatched. From germline, CDR1 is SEHNR and CDR2 FQNEAQ (reference sequence). CDR3 loop: CASSLGLAGGSSYNEQFF. CDR3 sequence (DNA): TGTGCCAGCAGCTTAGGGCTAGCGGGAGGAAGCTCCTACAATGAGCAGTTCTTC. Supplemented by reference TRBV7-9 and TRBJ2-1, the full variable domain reads DTGVSQNPRHKITKRGQNVTFRCDPISEHNRLYWYRQTLGQGPEFLTYFQNEAQLEKSRLLSDRFSAERPKGSFSTLEIQRTEQGDSAMYLCASSLGLAGGSSYNEQFFGPGTRLTVL.

The chain joins TRBV7-2 to TRBJ2-3, with 7 bases aligning to TRBD1. There are 17 residues in the CDR3. Looked up from germline, CDR1 is SGHTA and CDR2 is FQGNSA. J gave up 3 bases and V 1 base, and 10 bases lay outside the gene matches. The DNA for the CDR3 is TGTGCCAGCAGCTTAGGTTCAAGGGGGCGAGGAACAGATACGCAGTATTTT. It specifies CASSLGSRGRGTDTQYF.

The V gene is TRBV6-5, the J gene TRBJ1-3; D remains unclear. V lost 6 bases and J 4 bases, leaving 13 bases between the germline ends. Germline CDR1 MNHEY, CDR2 SVGAGI. The CDR3 sequence is 14 residues long. CDR3 sequence reads: CASSPRSAGNTIYF. In nucleotides, the CDR3 is TGTGCCAGCAGCCCGAGGTCAGCCGGAAACACCATATATTTT.

The gene calls are TRBV19 and TRBJ2-3, with 11 bases aligning to TRBD2. The germline gives CDR1 LNHDA, CDR2 SQIVND (reference sequence). V shed 3 bases and J 7 bases; nucleotides not matched to a gene: 15. CDR3 length: 18 amino acids. CDR3 nucleotide sequence: TGTGCCAGTAGTATGGTCGCGTCTAGCGGGAGGATCGGGAATACGCAGTATTTT. This codes for CASSMVASSGRIGNTQYF.

This chain links TRBV12-5 with TRBJ2-5; the match to TRBD2 covers 10 bases. Germline V gene data show CDR1 as LGHNT and CDR2 as FRNRAP. There are 18 residues in the CDR3. The ends lost 4 bases at V and 4 bases at J; junction bases unmatched: 15. The DNA for the CDR3 is TGTGCTAGTGGTTCACTCCTCGGGTCTAGCGGGAGTGGAGAGACCCAGTACTTC. It translates to CASGSLLGSSGSGETQYF. The whole variable domain, remainder taken from reference TRBV12-5 and TRBJ2-5, is DARVTQTPRHKVTEMGQEVTMRCQPILGHNTVFWYRQTMMQGLELLAYFRNRAPLDDSGMPKDRFSAEMPDATLATLKIQPSEPRDSAVYFCASGSLLGSSGSGETQYFGPGTRLLVL.

The chain combines TRBV2 with TRBJ1-1; D not certain. The CDR3 is 13 amino acids. V was clipped by 8 bases and J by 0 bases, with 10 bases between them. Looked up from germline, CDR1 is SNHLY and CDR2 is FYNNEI. The CDR3 DNA follows: TGTGCCAGCTATTCGGGGATGAACACTGAAGCTTTCTTT. Its protein is CASYSGMNTEAFF.

The chain is built from TRBV5-1 and TRBJ1-3; D is unclear. Trimming pared 4 bases from V and 3 bases from J, leaving 14 bases between. The CDR3 length is 15 residues. Germline V gene data show CDR1 as SGHRS and CDR2 as YFSETQ. The CDR3: CASSPQVDYGNTIYF. The DNA of the CDR3 is TGCGCCAGCAGCCCCCAGGTGGACTATGGAAACACCATATATTTT.